Sequencing of this T cell receptor beta chain was carried out in a study of radiation and T cells in renal cell carcinoma (dated by TCRdb to about 2020). Turning to the overall study: In total, almost 55 samples, comprising 26 tumors and around 27 peripheral blood samples, were subjected to TCR beta sequencing. Across all 50 or so samples, under 5,000,000 unique CDR3 nucleotide sequences encoding 2,658,974 unique CDR3 amino acid sequences were identified. The investigation overall reported the following: With a single-armed trial design, the study had no way to address how radiation dose or scheduling affects the TCR repertoire. Higher TCR clonality was observed in irradiated tumors than in controls, with an average of roughly 54% of the repertoire accounted for by the top 100 clonotypes, compared with roughly 40% in nephrectomy-only tumors. Because only small tumor regions of roughly 1 g were available, intratumoral heterogeneity was not captured. Irradiated tumors contained more dominant CDR3 motifs, and these motifs occupied a larger share of the repertoire than in control tumors.

What this sample's time point label stands for: tumor resected at nephrectomy. The sample's treatment or condition label, decoded: treatment-naive control, cytoreductive nephrectomy. Control tumors were obtained from treatment-naive renal cell carcinoma patients in whom cytoreductive nephrectomy was performed without prior radiation. Every patient had renal cell carcinoma of clear cell pathology. Control tumors used for TCR sequencing came from several females and some eleven males, resected 2011 to 2014, with median age roughly 52 years (range roughly 40 to 85). Tumor processing involved mechanical dissociation, digestion with collagenase/hyaluronidase at 37 degrees C, handling in gentleMACS C tubes, and storage in liquid nitrogen. Genomic DNA for TCR sequencing was prepared using the QIAamp DNA Blood Mini Kit (Qiagen). The analyses included just those samples that passed every quality control check.

The immunoSEQ kit was used, according to the manufacturer's recommendations, to generate TCR beta libraries from genomic DNA. To prepare the libraries, a first multiplex PCR with proprietary primers was run, followed by a second PCR that added unique barcodes, and a bead cleanup was done after each round. A kit-provided positive control reaction and a negative control reaction were included in every sample batch. The final libraries were assessed on an Agilent 4200 TapeStation D1000 ScreenTape, pooled by volume, and quantified by qPCR. Sequencing was performed on an Illumina NextSeq500 using a MidOutput 150-cycle cartridge, with 156 Read1 cycles, 15 Index1 cycles, and the kit custom primers. The pooled library was loaded at approximately 1 pM, with an approximately 21% PhiX control spiked in. The study's own analysis went as follows. Vendor-processed data were analyzed in R, and a clonotype was defined as all T cells sharing the same CDR3 nucleotide sequence. In the clone abundance analyses, frequencies were normalized to the 10,000 most abundant clones in each sample. Public T cell clones, which averaged fewer than five per sample, were removed prior to analysis. Dominant motif analysis used ImmunoMap with the PAM10 matrix, gap penalty 30 and homology threshold 0.3; motifs with cumulative frequency at least 0.01 counted as dominant. Entries here come from immuneACCESS through TCRdb and include only in-frame sequences with V and J called. Some clones fail to appear in such tables; in the studies checked, an unresolved V gene covers under half of the shortfall, and the cause of the remainder is unknown. Clonal size and the V and J genes are those of that table, whereas D and trimming came from the DNA. This sample lists 8,000 to 10,000 clones; approximately 60% were detected once. The top ten constitute about 14% of the sample.

As regards this clone: No cognate antigen has been identified for it. One base away there is no much larger clone; base qualities are not given.

The TCR was taken from a man aged 60 to 75 with renal cell carcinoma. The sequenced sample was tumor tissue, obtained from a patient whose treatment was nephrectomy without radiotherapy.

The sequenced DNA is TGTGCCAGCAGCCCGGGAGCGGGAGGGGGTTTTTCCTACGAGCAGTACTTC. This yields the protein CASSPGAGGGFSYEQYF. The chain couples TRBV7-9 to TRBJ2-7; 10 middle bases align to TRBD2. V lost 5 bases and J lost 1 base, and the count of bases not matched to a germline gene is 11. From cysteine to phenylalanine, the CDR3 is 17 amino acids long. Only the CDR3 DNA is retained, 51 bases long and in frame from the first base. The germline V gene (reference sequence) supplies CDR1 SEHNR and CDR2 FQNEAQ.